The rows below give T cell receptor beta chains drawn from one sample of a study of T cells expressing NK-cell markers. TCRdb re-called the 5' RACE reads and gives one entry per CDR3 protein, without DNA. Its table lists approximately 420,000 distinct CDR3 sequences. The material sequenced was blood T cells: a sorted CD56 or NKG2C T cell subset, CD4+ or CD8+ T cells, or bulk PBMC T cells (not recorded which). All receptors come from a woman between 45 and 65 years old in good health. Each CDR3 is given with its conserved first and last residue. Each record gives: CDR3 length, V gene, J gene, CDR3 protein.

>16|TRBV14|TRBJ2-2
CASSKLAGPHTGELFF
>12|TRBV24-1|TRBJ1-5
CATSGQNQPQHF
>11|TRBV5-1|TRBJ2-5
CATGTGETQYF
>14|TRBV10-3|TRBJ2-3
CAITDYTITDTQYF
>18|TRBV2|TRBJ2-6
CASRNLLAGSSGANVLTF
>13|TRBV6-2/TRBV6-3|TRBJ1-1
CASRITGGTEAFF
>18|TRBV4-2|TRBJ1-5
CASRNTRGRLEGNQPQHF
>16|TRBV12-3/TRBV12-4|TRBJ2-5
CASSFPRQEYQETQYF
>16|TRBV6-5|TRBJ2-1
CASSRRSRGAYNEQFF
>14|TRBV5-1|TRBJ2-1
CASSLGGYHNEQFF
>15|TRBV7-3|TRBJ2-6
CASSLPGVGANVLTF
>19|TRBV29-1|TRBJ2-3
CSVERPHSGVPQRTDTQYF
>17|TRBV7-2|TRBJ2-1
CASSSLLTTRSYNEQFF
>16|TRBV5-6|TRBJ2-1
CASSFGPRPGYNEQFF
>16|TRBV14|TRBJ2-3
CASSQVVGSFADTQYF